This T cell receptor (beta chain) came from a study of cytomegalovirus exposure and HLA in healthy donors. Of note for this clone: Its antigen is unknown.

V was clipped by 0 bases and J by 1 base; unmatched bases: 0. CDR3 length equals 15 residues. Per the germline V gene, CDR1 is MNHEY and CDR2 is SVGAGI. The PCR made use of 60 Vbeta and 13 Jbeta primers. Measured with immunoSEQ multiplex PCR; TCRdb has only the in-frame clones, and not every one. Counted here are about 180,000 clones, 75% to 90% occurring once; the ten biggest clones make up 0.95% to 1.5%. General study results and limits: A later analysis showed TCR association rates differing by HLA locus, peaking at DRB1 and lowest at HLA-C. The likely origin of a cluster of highly shared sequence variants was a sequencing artifact.

The clonotype originates from a boy younger than 10 in good health and CMV-seronegative. Sequencing input: PBMCs. This chain joins TRBV6-5 and TRBJ2-5; 9 bases line up with TRBD2. Here the CDR3 reads CASSYSGLAQETQYF. CDR3 in DNA: TGTGCCAGCAGTTACTCGGGACTAGCCCAAGAGACCCAGTACTTC.